These T cell receptor beta chains were read from a single sample in a study of T cells in Graves' hyperthyroidism and ophthalmopathy. TCRdb passed the multiplex PCR reads through MiXCR, listing each CDR3 protein once. This sample has over 350,000 distinct CDR3 sequences, with approximately 17% found just once. Material for sequencing was blood. The receptors stem from a man aged 18 to 30 with Graves' ophthalmopathy. The CDR3 runs from the conserved cysteine through the conserved F or W. The D gene is left open where the match is weak. The size field is filled for only some rows; it gives once, few, many or a size class.

D | size | J | V | DNA | CDR3
TRBD1 | . | TRBJ2-7 | TRBV6-2/TRBV6-3 | TGTGCCAGCAGTTACGCCCTTGACAGGGGGAGCTCCTACGAGCAGTACTTC | CASSYALDRGSSYEQYF
TRBD1 | many | TRBJ2-7 | TRBV27 | TGTGCCAGCAGTGCGAGGGACAGGGAGGGGAACGAGCAGTACTTC | CASSARDREGNEQYF
. | once | TRBJ2-3 | TRBV18 | TGTGCCAGCTCATATGCTCGCTCTAGCACAGATACGCAGTATTTT | CASSYARSSTDTQYF
. | many | TRBJ1-5 | TRBV7-9 | TGTGCCAGCAGTGTAACAGGAGGCGGCAATCAGCCCCAGCATTTT | CASSVTGGGNQPQHF
. | many | TRBJ1-5 | TRBV6-1 | TGTGCCAGCGAAGACGGAAGAGGGAATCAGCCCCAGCATTTT | CASEDGRGNQPQHF
. | . | TRBJ1-6 | TRBV9 | TGTGCCAGCAGCGTAGATCCAACCTATAATTCACCCCTCCACTTT | CASSVDPTYNSPLHF
TRBD1 | many | TRBJ1-2 | TRBV2 | TGTGCCAGCAGGGAGGGGACAGGGGGCGTCTATGGCTACACCTTC | CASREGTGGVYGYTF
. | many | TRBJ1-1 | TRBV5-1 | TGCGCCAGCAGCCCGGACTGGGGATACACTGAAGCTTTCTTT | CASSPDWGYTEAFF
. | many | TRBJ1-1 | TRBV3-1 | TGTGCCAGCAGCCAAGAGGGCACATCCTGGGAGGGAGCTTTCTTT | CASSQEGTSWEGAFF
TRBD1 | . | TRBJ2-7 | TRBV9 | TGTGCCAGCAGCGTAGGAGGAGGGACAGGGGGCCACGAGCAGTACTTC | CASSVGGGTGGHEQYF
. | . | TRBJ2-3 | TRBV5-1 | TGCGCCAGCAGCTTGGTGGGGTCTTTCACAGATACGCAGTATTTT | CASSLVGSFTDTQYF
. | many | TRBJ2-3 | TRBV15 | TGTGCCACCAGCAGAGAGGGGGGTGCGACGAGTACGCAGTATTTT | CATSREGGATSTQYF
. | once | TRBJ2-2 | TRBV6-5 | TGTGCCAGCAGTTACCCCGATTCCGGCCCAGAGCTGTTTTTT | CASSYPDSGPELFF
TRBD2 | . | TRBJ2-3 | TRBV7-3 | TGTGCCAGCAGCTTGGGCCAGCGGGGGGTGCAGGATACGCAGTATTTT | CASSLGQRGVQDTQYF
. | . | TRBJ1-1 | TRBV28 | TGTGCCAGCAGTTTAGGGGGGGAAGGGTACACTGAAGCTTTCTTT | CASSLGGEGYTEAFF
. | many | TRBJ2-1 | TRBV28 | TGTGCCAGCAGTTTCCTTGGGGGATACAATGAGCAGTTCTTC | CASSFLGGYNEQFF
. | few | TRBJ1-3 | TRBV2 | TGTGCCAGCCGAAGGAAGAACGGGTACTCTGGAAACACCATATATTTT | CASRRKNGYSGNTIYF
. | . | TRBJ2-5 | TRBV5-1 | TGCGCCAGCAGCGAAGGGGGGCCGGGAGAGACCCAGTACTTC | CASSEGGPGETQYF
. | . | TRBJ2-2 | TRBV14 | TGTGCCAGCAGCCAAGAGGGCAGGAACACCGGGGAGCTGTTTTTT | CASSQEGRNTGELFF
. | few | TRBJ2-2 | TRBV9 | TGTGCCAGCAGCGATCAGAGCGGGGAGCTGTTTTTT | CASSDQSGELFF
. | few | TRBJ1-2 | TRBV7-8 | TGTGCCAGCAGCTTAGTTGGATCGGGGGGGGCTAGCTACACCTTC | CASSLVGSGGASYTF
TRBD1 | . | TRBJ2-1 | TRBV27 | TGTGCCAGCAGTCAGGGACAGGGTAGCAATGAGCAGTTCTTC | CASSQGQGSNEQFF
TRBD1 | many | TRBJ2-1 | TRBV11-1 | TGTGCCAGCAGCCTACGACAGGGACCCTACAATGAGCAGTTCTTC | CASSLRQGPYNEQFF
TRBD1 | . | TRBJ2-3 | TRBV2 | TGTGCCAGCGCGCGGGCAGGGGGCGGGCAGTATTTT | CASARAGGGQYF
. | many | TRBJ2-7 | TRBV13 | TGTGCCAGCAGCCAGCGAAACGAGCAGTACTTC | CASSQRNEQYF
. | many | TRBJ2-1 | TRBV6-8 | TGTGCCAGCAGTTACACCGACTGGGTCTCCTACAATGAGCAGTTCTTC | CASSYTDWVSYNEQFF
TRBD1 | few | TRBJ1-1 | TRBV2 | TGTGCCAGCAGCTCGACAAACCGGGACAGGGGGCTTGAAGCTTTCTTT | CASSSTNRDRGLEAFF
TRBD1 | . | TRBJ1-2 | TRBV5-8 | TGTGCCAGCAGCGCCGGACAGGGGCTAGGGTATGGCTACACCTTC | CASSAGQGLGYGYTF
. | many | TRBJ2-5 | TRBV3-1 | TGTGCCAGCAGCCACCACACGGTTAACTTGTACCAAGAGACCCAGTACTTC | CASSHHTVNLYQETQYF
. | . | TRBJ2-2 | TRBV3-1 | TGTGCCAGCAGCTCCCGGGACGTAGCGAACACCGGGGAGCTGTTTTTT | CASSSRDVANTGELFF
. | many | TRBJ2-5 | TRBV28 | TGTGCCAGCAGTGGGGGGCGCGGGTTCGGTGAGACCCAGTACTTC | CASSGGRGFGETQYF
. | many | TRBJ1-1 | TRBV11-2 | TGTGCCAGCAGCTTACAGGGCATGAACACTGAAGCTTTCTTT | CASSLQGMNTEAFF
. | many | TRBJ1-2 | TRBV20-1 | TGCAGTGCCTGGGACGGTCGTGATGGCTACACCTTC | CSAWDGRDGYTF
TRBD1 | few | TRBJ2-1 | TRBV2 | TGTGCCAGCAGAACTCCAGGGGGTCCGGTAGTGGAGGAGCAGTTCTTC | CASRTPGGPVVEEQFF
. | many | TRBJ2-3 | TRBV7-2 | TGTGCCAGCAGCTGGGCCGCAGATACGCAGTATTTT | CASSWAADTQYF
. | few | TRBJ2-2 | TRBV11-3 | TGTGCCAGCAGCCCGGGTAGTGACACCGGGGAGCTGTTTTTT | CASSPGSDTGELFF
. | many | TRBJ1-1 | TRBV20-1 | TGCAGTGCTAGAGATAGTCGGACTAACGGGGTGGGGACTGAAGCTTTCTTT | CSARDSRTNGVGTEAFF
. | many | TRBJ1-2 | TRBV12-3/TRBV12-4 | TGTGCCAGCAGTTGGGAACGGAACTATGGCTACACCTTC | CASSWERNYGYTF
TRBD1 | . | TRBJ1-2 | TRBV28 | TGTGCCAGCAGTTTATCAACAGGGGGCTCGGGGGGCTACACCTTC | CASSLSTGGSGGYTF
TRBD1 | . | TRBJ2-7 | TRBV18 | TGTGCCAGCTCACCACCGGACAGGGTGGGGTACGAGCAGTACTTC | CASSPPDRVGYEQYF